This T cell receptor (beta chain) was obtained from a study of beta chain features in type 1 diabetes (dated by TCRdb to the late 2010s). Study-wide context: Mean age, gender distribution, total cell number and subset yield did not differ between patients and healthy donors. Naive and central memory subsets were obtained from all 30 or so donors, but regulatory and stem cell-like memory subsets were isolated from only 8 patients and 8 healthy donors. Across all samples, approximately 100 million sorted cells were examined, and cell number per subset correlated strongly with RNA yield. The study compared TCRB repertoires of sorted circulating CD4+ T cell subsets between recently diagnosed type 1 diabetes patients and matched healthy donors. The paper's findings and limits, for the study overall: Patients with type 1 diabetes made fewer insertions and deleted more nucleotides at VDJ recombination sites, implying thymic rearrangement abnormalities. The naive, central memory and regulatory TCRB repertoires appeared to resemble one another more closely among patients than among healthy donors. HLA sub-analyses involved small numbers of individuals, so any influence of HLA type on TCRB rearrangement remained unresolved. Because cDNA rather than genomic DNA was sequenced, highly expressing activated cells could have been over-represented, although no difference in activation and CD3 levels was found between groups. A moderate but significant shortening of TCRB CDR3 length was observed in type 1 diabetes patients in all four CD4+ subsets. Shorter templates might have been favored by PCR, but patient and control samples were amplified and corrected together, so both groups would have been affected equally by any skew.

The High Capacity cDNA Reverse Transcription Kit was used to reverse transcribe all of the isolated RNA, meaning that expressed TCRB transcripts were what got sequenced. Deep immunoSEQ sequencing was performed on naive, central memory and regulatory T cell samples, with an average of about 3.57 million total reads per sample. After sorted cells were lysed in RLT buffer, RNA was extracted with DNase-treated RNeasy Micro or Mini kits, with the choice depending on cell number. Each cell subset was processed on its own to prevent cross-contamination, while patient and healthy donor samples were processed together. The immunoSEQ multiplex PCR was used to amplify TCRB sequences from cDNA, generating 87-bp fragments that spanned the CDR3 region. The amplicons were sequenced using the Illumina HiSeq platform. Processing in the source paper ran as follows. Synthetic template baselines were used to correct PCR bias computationally, reads within Hamming distance 2 were collapsed together, and singletons that could not be merged were discarded. Reads were aligned against IMGT to assign V, D and J genes, CDR3 length and insertions or deletions at six rearrangement sites. Within each subset, clonotype counts were normalized to the number of sorted cells before true diversity and Gini coefficients were calculated with the tcR R package. The overlap coefficient, calculated on TCRB nucleotide sequences, was used to measure repertoire sharing. Out-of-frame TCRB sequences from naive cells were analyzed as a proxy for the pre-selection repertoire. In its TCRdb copy, this immuneACCESS table keeps in-frame sequences only and misses some clones. Where compared with another copy, unresolved V genes explain less than half of these, and the others have no known cause. D and trimming come from the DNA, and the V and J calls and clone size come from that table. The sample data list roughly 380,000 clones, and around 19% of these were observed just once. Approximately 0.043% of the sample goes to the ten largest clones.

The CDR3 runs 18 amino acids, cysteine and phenylalanine included. Just the 54-base CDR3 DNA is kept, in frame starting at base 1. CDR1 SGHTA and CDR2 FQGNSA were looked up in the germline V gene. Trimming accounts for 3 bases at V and 1 base at J, while the number of junction bases matched to no gene is 7. A single peripheral blood draw of around 0.11 L on average was collected from each donor into heparinised tubes. Using a panel that included CD45RO, CCR7, CD25, CD127, CD95 and CD27, naive, central memory, regulatory and stem cell-like memory CD4+ T cells were sorted on a BD FACSAria II. All sorted populations exceeded 98% purity. Right away, PBMCs were isolated by Lymphoprep density gradient centrifugation and were stained directly, with no culture step. So that batch effects would be minimized, each experiment stained and sorted samples in pairs, pairing one healthy donor with one patient. A word on this clone: It lacks a known antigen. The sample holds no much larger clone one base away, and base qualities are not on file.

The sequence came from a woman in her late teens or twenties in good health. The chain uses TRBV7-2 and TRBJ2-5; TRBD2 fits 14 bases in the junction. The source material was naive CD4+ T cells from blood. Reading the label with the study, this specimen's cell subset or site is: true naive CD4+ T cells. The CDR3 has the sequence CASSFGLAGGSRQETQYF. The DNA sequence reads TGTGCCAGCAGCTTTGGACTAGCGGGAGGTTCTCGCCAAGAGACCCAGTACTTC.